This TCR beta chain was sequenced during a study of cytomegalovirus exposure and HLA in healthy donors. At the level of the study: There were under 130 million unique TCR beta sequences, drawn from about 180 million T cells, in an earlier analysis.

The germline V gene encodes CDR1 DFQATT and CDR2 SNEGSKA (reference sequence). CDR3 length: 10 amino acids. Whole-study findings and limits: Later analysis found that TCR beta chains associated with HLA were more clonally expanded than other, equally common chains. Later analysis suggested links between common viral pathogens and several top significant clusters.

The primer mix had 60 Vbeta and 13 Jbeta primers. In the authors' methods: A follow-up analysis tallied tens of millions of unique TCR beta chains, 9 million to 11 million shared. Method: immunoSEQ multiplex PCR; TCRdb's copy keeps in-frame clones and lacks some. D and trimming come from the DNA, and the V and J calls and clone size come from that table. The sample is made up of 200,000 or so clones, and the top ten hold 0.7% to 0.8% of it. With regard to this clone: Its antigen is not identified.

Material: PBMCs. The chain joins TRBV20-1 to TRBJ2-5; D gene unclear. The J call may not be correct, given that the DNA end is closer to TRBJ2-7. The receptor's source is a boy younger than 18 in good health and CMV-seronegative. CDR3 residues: CSAQYYEQYF. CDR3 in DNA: TGCAGTGCCCAGTACTACGAGCAGTACTTC.